Below are 27 T cell receptor beta chains sequenced from a single sample in a study of blood T cell repertoires in COVID-19. Generated by immunoSEQ multiplex PCR, the TCRdb table keeps only in-frame clones and is missing some. The sample contains roughly 130,000 clones, approximately 80% of which appear only once. What was sequenced was peripheral blood. The receptor source for this set is a woman aged 55-69 years with acute or convalescent COVID-19.

DNA of the CDR3: TGTGCCAGCAGCCTGTGGACAGCCGACTATGGCTACACCTTC. Translated: CASSLWTADYGYTF. This chain connects TRBV5-4 to TRBJ1-2; TRBD1 might be the D (6 bases). The CDR3 runs to 14 residues. Germline loops: CDR1 SGHNT, CDR2 YYREEE (reference sequence). The V and J ends lost 4 bases and 3 bases respectively, with 13 bases between them.

This chain links TRBV6-5 with TRBJ1-2, with D hard to call. The length of the CDR3 is 13 residues. Germline V gene sequence: CDR1 MNHEY, CDR2 SVGAGI. V was pared by 5 bases and J by 0 bases, with 7 bases between. CDR3 in DNA: TGTGCCAGCAGTCCAAGCGCTAACTATGGCTACACCTTC. Protein product: CASSPSANYGYTF.

Of note for this clone: Other DNA variants within this sample encode the same CDR3. Written as DNA, the CDR3 is TGTGCCTGGAGTGGACAAGCCTACGAGCAGTACTTC. This translates into CAWSGQAYEQYF. The chain couples TRBV30 to TRBJ2-7; D gene ambiguous. V was clipped by 1 base and J by 2 bases, with 6 bases between them. Germline V gene lookup returns CDR1 GTSNPN and CDR2 SVGIG (reference sequence). This CDR3 comprises 12 residues.

The chain joins TRBV5-5 to TRBJ2-7; D is ambiguous. Per germline, CDR1 SGHKS and CDR2 YYEKEE (reference sequence). CDR3 length: 12 amino acids. V was shortened by 2 bases and J by 7 bases, with 10 bases between the two germline ends. The CDR3 reads CASSFEVREQYF. The DNA of the CDR3 is TGTGCCAGCAGCTTTGAGGTGCGGGAGCAGTACTTC.

The rearrangement links TRBV6-5 to TRBJ2-3; 7 nucleotides align to TRBD1. This CDR3 has 14 amino acids. Germline V gene sequence: CDR1 MNHEY, CDR2 SVGAGI. J gave up 0 bases and V 7 bases, and 4 bases lay outside the gene matches. The CDR3, as DNA: TGTGCCAGCAATCGACAGGGTAGCACAGATACGCAGTATTTT. Translating it yields CASNRQGSTDTQYF.

This sequence joins TRBV7-2 and TRBJ2-1; D is undetermined. Germline CDR1 is SGHTA and CDR2 is FQGNSA. Trimming took 4 bases from V and 4 from J, leaving 5 bases between them. The CDR3 is 12 amino acids. As DNA, the CDR3 is TGTGCCAGCAGCTCTATGTACAATGAGCAGTTCTTC. Translation gives CASSSMYNEQFF.

This chain connects TRBV25-1 to TRBJ1-1; D possibly corresponds to TRBD1 (6 bases). The V gene's germline CDR1 is MGHDK and CDR2 SYGVNS. The V and J ends lost 3 bases and 4 bases respectively, with 15 bases between them. The CDR3 totals 15 residues. The chain's CDR3 is CASSDPRGGPTEAFF. Written as DNA, the CDR3 is TGTGCCAGCAGTGATCCTCGGGGGGGGCCCACTGAAGCTTTCTTT.

The chain couples TRBV6-5 to TRBJ1-5, with D uncertain. Germline V gene data show CDR1 as MNHEY and CDR2 as SVGAGI. The CDR3 is made up of 15 amino acids. The germline V and J ends were trimmed by 6 bases and 0 bases, with 12 bases remaining between them. The DNA for the CDR3 is TGTGCCAGCAGGACCTCGAGGGATAGCAATCAGCCCCAGCATTTT. This sequence encodes CASRTSRDSNQPQHF.

This clone has a single count. CDR3 in DNA: TGTGCCAGCAGCCCCGGGACAGGGGCTGGAAACACCATATATTTT. Translating gives CASSPGTGAGNTIYF. The chain recombines TRBV5-6 with TRBJ1-3; TRBD1 aligns across 10 bases. CDR1 and CDR2 (germline): SGHDT, YYEEEE. J was trimmed by 2 bases and V by 4 bases; bases with no gene match: 3. This CDR3 spans 15 amino acids.

The chain links TRBV6-6 to TRBJ1-6, with D perhaps matching TRBD1 (5 bases). The length of the CDR3 is 14 residues. CDR1 is MNHNY, CDR2 SVGAGI, per germline (reference sequence). V was clipped by 5 bases and J by 13 bases, with 18 bases between them. The CDR3 protein is CASSLYSGQSPLHF. The CDR3 DNA is TGTGCCAGCAGTCTTTATTCAGGACAAAGCCCCCTCCACTTT.

This chain joins TRBV5-1 and TRBJ2-5; 13 nucleotides agree with TRBD2. This CDR3 is built from 16 residues. The ends lost 4 bases at V and 2 bases at J; junction bases unmatched: 5. Germline loops: CDR1 SGHRS, CDR2 YFSETQ. This chain's CDR3 is CASSPTSGGPQETQYF. The CDR3 DNA is TGCGCCAGCAGCCCGACTAGCGGGGGGCCACAAGAGACCCAGTACTTC.

This clone was detected a few times. V and J are TRBV14 and TRBJ1-2, with D perhaps TRBD1 (5 bases). The germline V gene encodes CDR1 SGHDN and CDR2 FVKESK. CDR3 length: 13 amino acids. The germline V and J ends were trimmed by 4 bases and 8 bases, with 14 bases remaining between them. The CDR3 loop reads CASSPHPGYGYTF. CDR3 coding DNA: TGTGCCAGCAGCCCACACCCAGGGTACGGCTACACCTTC. Variable domain in full (rest from reference TRBV14 and TRBJ1-2): EAGVTQFPSHSVIEKGQTVTLRCDPISGHDNLYWYRRVMGKEIKFLLHFVKESKQDESGMPNNRFLAERTGGTYSTLKVQPAELEDSGVYFCASSPHPGYGYTFGSGTRLTVV.

The chain couples TRBV7-9 to TRBJ1-1; no firm D call. Per germline, CDR1 SEHNR and CDR2 FQNEAQ (reference sequence). Trimming left V 5 bases short and J 1 base short, with 14 bases between. CDR3 length: 15 amino acids. As DNA, the CDR3 is TGTGCCAGCAGCCCCGGAGGGAGCACGAACACTGAAGCTTTCTTT. Translation gives CASSPGGSTNTEAFF.

V and J are TRBV3-1 (or the pseudogene TRBV3-2) and TRBJ1-1; a weak D match, TRBD1 (5 bases). Trimming cost V 1 base and J 5 bases, with 11 bases left between them. CDR1 is LGHDT, CDR2 YNNKEL, per germline (reference sequence). This CDR3 has 14 amino acids. The CDR3 DNA follows: TGTGCCAGCAGCCAAGGGGTGGGGGGAACTGAAGCTTTCTTT. As protein: CASSQGVGGTEAFF.

This rearrangement joins TRBV9 to TRBJ2-1; weak D call: TRBD2 (6 bases). CDR3 length: 13 amino acids. CDR1 SGDLS and CDR2 YYNGEE come from the germline V gene. Trimming took 6 bases from V and 9 from J, leaving 16 bases between them. CDR3 sequence (DNA): TGTGCCAGCAACCCTACGGGGGAGAGTGAGCAGTTCTTC. Encoded protein: CASNPTGESEQFF.

The chain uses TRBV19 and TRBJ1-4; perhaps TRBD1 as D (5 bases). Looked up from germline, CDR1 is LNHDA and CDR2 is SQIVND (reference sequence). This CDR3 has 15 residues. V was pared by 0 bases and J by 8 bases, with 13 bases between. The CDR3 reads CASSIDTTQGEKLFF. The CDR3 bases are TGTGCCAGTAGTATAGACACCACCCAGGGAGAAAAACTGTTTTTT.

This CDR3 reads CASSLGGATGQPQHF. CDR3 bases: TGTGCCAGCAGTTTAGGGGGCGCGACCGGTCAGCCCCAGCATTTT. The chain has TRBV27 and TRBJ1-5, with D possibly being TRBD1 (6 bases). CDR3 size: 15 residues. The germline V gene has CDR1 MNHEY and CDR2 SMNVEV (reference sequence). Trimming took 2 bases from V and 6 from J, leaving 14 bases between them.

This rearrangement joins TRBV9 to TRBJ2-7; 8 bases are shared with TRBD1. The trim removed 4 bases at V and 5 bases at J, leaving 11 bases unmatched. The CDR3 sequence is 15 residues long. Germline V gene sequence: CDR1 SGDLS, CDR2 YYNGEE. CDR3 residues: CASSSMGTGPNEQYF. The CDR3 region has the DNA TGTGCCAGCAGCTCCATGGGGACAGGTCCCAACGAGCAGTACTTC.

The chain couples TRBV6-5 to TRBJ1-4, with 9 nucleotides matching TRBD1. This CDR3 is 15 amino acids long. V was pared by 5 bases and J by 2 bases, with 3 bases of the junction left unmatched. Germline CDR1 and CDR2: MNHEY and SVGAGI. The CDR3 region is CASSRTGATNEKLFF. CDR3 in DNA: TGTGCCAGCAGTCGGACAGGGGCCACTAATGAAAAACTGTTTTTT.

The CDR3, as DNA: TGTGCCAGCAGTTACTATTCCGGGACAGGGAATTCACCCCTCCACTTT. It translates to CASSYYSGTGNSPLHF. The chain recombines TRBV6-5 with TRBJ1-6; 9 positions agree with TRBD1. The V gene's germline CDR1 is MNHEY and CDR2 SVGAGI. V shed 1 base, J shed 7 bases, and the junction held 5 bases outside the gene matches. This CDR3 contains 16 residues.

The chain couples TRBV24-1 to TRBJ1-2, with a weak D call TRBD1 (5 bases). This CDR3 has 15 amino acids. Trimming stripped 3 bases from V and 4 bases from J, with 14 bases between. Germline V gene lookup returns CDR1 KGHDR and CDR2 SFDVKD. CDR3 DNA sequence: TGTGCCACCAGTGATCCCGGGACGGGACTCTATGGCTACACCTTC. This translates into CATSDPGTGLYGYTF.

In this sample, this clone turned up once. The J gene is TRBJ1-4, the V gene TRBV10-2; 7 nucleotides line up with TRBD1. V trimming: 10 bases; J trimming: 4 bases; junction bases outside the gene matches: 6. Germline V gene lookup returns CDR1 WSHSY and CDR2 SAAADI. The CDR3 has 13 residues. This CDR3 is CATLQGYNEKLFF. The CDR3 DNA reads as TGCGCCACCTTACAGGGGTATAATGAAAAACTGTTTTTT.

V usage is TRBV28 and J usage is TRBJ2-7; 8 nucleotides agree with TRBD1. J was trimmed by 2 bases and V by 10 bases; bases with no gene match: 4. The CDR3 sequence is 12 residues long. Germline values: CDR1 MDHEN, CDR2 SYDVKM. CDR3 sequence: CATWDRPYEQYV. The CDR3, as DNA: TGTGCCACCTGGGACAGGCCCTACGAGCAGTACGTC.

This rearrangement joins TRBV12-5 to TRBJ1-3; TRBD1 matches 8 bases. The CDR3 totals 15 residues. From germline, CDR1 is LGHNT and CDR2 FRNRAP. The V segment lost 1 base and the J segment 2 bases; nucleotides outside the gene matches: 1. CDR3 DNA sequence: TGTGCTAGTGGTTTGGCGACAGGGGCTGGAAACACCATATATTTT. Its translation is CASGLATGAGNTIYF.

The chain combines TRBV30 with TRBJ2-2, with D hard to call. CDR1 is GTSNPN, CDR2 SVGIG, per germline (reference sequence). The CDR3 consists of 13 residues. The germline V and J ends were trimmed by 5 bases and 6 bases, with 13 bases remaining between them. CDR3 bases: TGTGCCTGGCGGGTTTCCCCCCCCGGGGAGCTGTTTTTT. This gives the protein CAWRVSPPGELFF.

With respect to this clone: A junction end diverges from the germline sequence, so it may reflect a read error. This sequence joins TRBV5-1 and TRBJ1-2; D perhaps matches TRBD1 (6 bases). This CDR3 has 14 residues. Looked up from germline, CDR1 is SGHRS and CDR2 is YFSETQ. CDR3 sequence reads: CASRLGVQGNGYTF. The CDR3 nucleotides are TGCGCCAGCAGGTTGGGAGTTCAGGGGAATGGCTACACCTTC.

This chain joins TRBV5-4 and TRBJ2-7; 7 bases map to TRBD2. J gave up 6 bases and V 4 bases, and 7 bases lay outside the gene matches. Germline lookup yields CDR1 SGHNT and CDR2 YYREEE (reference sequence). The CDR3 covers 13 residues. Here the CDR3 DNA reads TGTGCCAGCAGCCAGCGGGACCTCTTCGAGCAGTACTTC. This codes for CASSQRDLFEQYF. Complete variable domain (other parts from reference TRBV5-4 and TRBJ2-7): ETGVTQSPTHLIKTRGQQVTLRCSSQSGHNTVSWYQQALGQGPQFIFQYYREEENGRGNFPPRFSGLQFPNYSSELNVNALELDDSALYLCASSQRDLFEQYFGPGTRLTVT.